The rows below give T cell receptor beta chains drawn from one sample of a study of blood T cell repertoires in COVID-19. Repertoires were generated with immunoSEQ multiplex PCR, while TCRdb's copy carries only in-frame clones and drops some. The sample records about 670,000 clones, approximately 90% being singletons. Sequenced: peripheral blood. These receptors came from a woman under 30 with acute or convalescent COVID-19. Each CDR3 is given with its conserved first and last residue. Fields, in order: J gene, clone size, D gene, V gene, CDR3 protein, CDR3 DNA. The D gene is left open where the match is weak. The size of a clone is reported for some rows only, either as once, few or many, or as a class for expanded clones.

>TRBJ2-3|-|TRBD2|TRBV5-1
CASSGWAGDTDTQYF
TGCGCCAGCAGCGGGTGGGCGGGAGACACAGATACGCAGTATTTT
>TRBJ1-6|-|TRBD1|TRBV3-1/TRBV3-2
CASSDRGYNSPLHF
TGTGCCAGCAGCGACAGGGGCTATAATTCACCCCTCCACTTT
>TRBJ1-1|-|TRBD1|TRBV3-1/TRBV3-2
CASSIQGALNTEAFF
TGTGCCAGCAGCATCCAGGGGGCCCTAAACACTGAAGCTTTCTTT
>TRBJ1-4|-|-|TRBV4-2
CASSQVSGSGYEKLFF
TGTGCCAGCAGCCAAGTCTCAGGGTCCGGATATGAAAAACTGTTTTTT
>TRBJ1-4|-|-|TRBV6-6
CASTNRSPRPGKLFF
TGTGCCAGCACCAACAGGAGTCCTAGGCCTGGAAAACTGTTTTTT
>TRBJ2-7|-|-|TRBV15
CATSRESGQGYEQYF
TGTGCCACCAGCAGAGAGAGTGGCCAGGGCTACGAGCAGTACTTC
>TRBJ2-2|-|TRBD2|TRBV2
CASSEMGLAPGELFF
TGTGCCAGCAGTGAAATGGGACTAGCGCCCGGGGAGCTGTTTTTT
>TRBJ1-1|once|TRBD1|TRBV5-1
CASRLGGMNTEAFF
TGCGCCAGCCGGCTAGGGGGCATGAACACTGAAGCTTTCTTT
>TRBJ2-3|-|-|TRBV24-1
CATSDSWASTDTQYF
TGTGCCACCAGTGATTCCTGGGCCAGCACAGATACGCAGTATTTT
>TRBJ1-2|-|TRBD1|TRBV7-9
CASSPKQGLGYGYTF
TGTGCCAGCAGCCCAAAACAGGGGCTTGGCTATGGCTACACCTTC
>TRBJ2-7|-|TRBD1|TRBV5-8
CASSRIRDSPFHEQYF
TGTGCCAGCAGCAGGATCCGGGACAGTCCCTTCCACGAGCAGTACTTC
>TRBJ1-1|-|-|TRBV4-3
CASSQGGRGKNTEAFF
TGCGCCAGCAGCCAAGGGGGAAGGGGGAAGAACACTGAAGCTTTCTTT
>TRBJ1-5|-|TRBD1|TRBV23-1
CASSGDREEGNQPQHF
TGCGCCAGCTCCGGGGACAGGGAAGAGGGCAATCAGCCCCAGCATTTT
>TRBJ2-2|-|TRBD2|TRBV5-1
CASSWPAGAGTGELFF
TGCGCCAGCAGCTGGCCAGCGGGGGCAGGGACCGGGGAGCTGTTTTTT
>TRBJ1-3|few|-|TRBV28
CASSTPRQAPSGNTIYF
TGTGCCAGCAGTACCCCCCGACAGGCGCCCTCTGGAAACACCATATATTTT
>TRBJ1-1|-|-|TRBV5-1
CASSKEGTLEAFF
TGCGCCAGCAGCAAGGAAGGGACACTGGAAGCTTTCTTT
>TRBJ1-6|-|TRBD1|TRBV5-4
CASSFDRGGVPLHF
TGTGCCAGCAGCTTTGACAGGGGGGGTGTTCCCCTCCACTTT
>TRBJ2-2|-|TRBD2|TRBV5-8
CASTRGGFTGELFF
TGTGCCAGCACCCGCGGGGGATTCACCGGGGAGCTGTTTTTT
>TRBJ1-1|-|-|TRBV2
CASSTAWQANTEAFF
TGTGCCAGCAGTACGGCATGGCAGGCGAACACTGAAGCTTTCTTT
>TRBJ2-3|-|-|TRBV6-5
CASGPGAPYTQYF
TGTGCCAGCGGCCCTGGGGCCCCATATACGCAGTATTTT
>TRBJ1-1|-|-|TRBV14
CASSPIGRTVNTEAFF
TGTGCCAGCAGCCCCATAGGGCGGACAGTTAACACTGAAGCTTTCTTT
>TRBJ1-1|-|-|TRBV7-9
CASSLEATGNTEAFF
TGTGCCAGCAGCTTAGAAGCGACAGGGAACACTGAAGCTTTCTTT
>TRBJ2-3|-|TRBD1|TRBV24-1
CATSDSWTGSGDTQYF
TGTGCCACCAGTGATTCGTGGACAGGGTCCGGAGATACGCAGTATTTT
>TRBJ2-3|-|TRBD2|TRBV4-3
CASSQDRSGAGEVADTQYF
TGCGCCAGCAGCCAAGATAGGAGTGGGGCGGGGGAGGTAGCAGATACGCAGTATTTT
>TRBJ2-3|-|-|TRBV14
CASSPRGLAGPGDTQYF
TGTGCCAGCAGCCCAAGGGGGCTAGCGGGCCCGGGAGATACGCAGTATTTT
>TRBJ1-2|-|TRBD1|TRBV28
CASSRSTGNYGYTF
TGTGCCAGCAGTCGATCGACAGGGAACTATGGCTACACCTTC
>TRBJ2-2|-|-|TRBV4-1
CASSQVGGDGGELFF
TGCGCCAGCAGCCAAGTCGGAGGGGATGGCGGGGAGCTGTTTTTT
>TRBJ2-1|-|TRBD1|TRBV18
CASSLKSGTGGYNEQFF
TGTGCCAGCTCGCTCAAATCCGGGACAGGGGGGTACAATGAGCAGTTCTTC
>TRBJ2-5|-|TRBD1|TRBV25-1
CASSEYQGQGEETQYF
TGTGCCAGCAGTGAATATCAGGGACAGGGGGAAGAGACCCAGTACTTC
>TRBJ2-1|-|-|TRBV5-1
CASSLADQGQFF
TGCGCCAGCAGCTTGGCCGACCAGGGGCAGTTCTTC
>TRBJ2-5|-|TRBD2|TRBV7-2
CASSLLAAQEAQYF
TGTGCCAGCAGCCTGCTAGCGGCCCAAGAGGCCCAGTACTTC